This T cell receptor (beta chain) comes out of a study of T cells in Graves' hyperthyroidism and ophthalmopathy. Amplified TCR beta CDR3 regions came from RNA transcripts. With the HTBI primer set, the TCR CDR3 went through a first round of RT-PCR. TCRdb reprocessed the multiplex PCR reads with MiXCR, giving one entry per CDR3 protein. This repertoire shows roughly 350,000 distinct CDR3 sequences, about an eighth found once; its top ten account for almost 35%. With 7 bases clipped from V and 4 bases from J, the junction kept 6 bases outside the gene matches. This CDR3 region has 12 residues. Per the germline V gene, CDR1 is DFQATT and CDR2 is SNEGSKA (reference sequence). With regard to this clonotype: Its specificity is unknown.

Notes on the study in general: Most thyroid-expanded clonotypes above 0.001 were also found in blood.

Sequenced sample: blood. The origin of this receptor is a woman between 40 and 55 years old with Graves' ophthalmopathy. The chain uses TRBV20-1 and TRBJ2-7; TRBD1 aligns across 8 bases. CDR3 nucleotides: TGCAGTGTAGCCAGGGGGCTATACGAGCAGTACTTC. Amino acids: CSVARGLYEQYF.